The present TCR beta chain was sequenced within a study of blood T cell repertoires in COVID-19. Study background: Acute and convalescent COVID-19 samples came from the United States, Italy and Spain.

V was pared by 2 bases and J by 2 bases, with 6 bases of the junction left unmatched. The V gene's germline CDR1 is SGHAT and CDR2 FQNNGV. The CDR3 is made up of 16 amino acids. The study drew participants aged about 18 to 95 years from roughly 25 US areas. Per the original methods: Quantification of nucleated cells was approximated via reference gene primer amplification. Using immunoSEQ multiplex PCR, the repertoire was profiled, and TCRdb retains in-frame clones only, with some absent. That table supplies the V and J calls and clone size; D and trimming were determined from the DNA. The sample includes some 70,000 clones, more than 70% seen only once; the top ten take roughly 9.1%.

This chain uses TRBV11-2 with TRBJ2-1; 7 nucleotides align to TRBD2. The sequenced material came from PBMCs or T cells enriched from blood (not recorded which). This TCR was recovered from a woman aged 40 to 49 who had recovered from COVID-19. The CDR3 sequence is CASSLMLGLAYNEQFF. The CDR3 DNA sequence: TGTGCCAGCAGCTTAATGCTTGGACTAGCCTACAATGAGCAGTTCTTC. The complete variable domain, with remaining parts taken from reference TRBV11-2 and TRBJ2-1, reads EAGVAQSPRYKIIEKRQSVAFWCNPISGHATLYWYQQILGQGPKLLIQFQNNGVVDDSQLPKDRFSAERLKGVDSTLKIQPAKLEDSAVYLCASSLMLGLAYNEQFFGPGTRLTVL.